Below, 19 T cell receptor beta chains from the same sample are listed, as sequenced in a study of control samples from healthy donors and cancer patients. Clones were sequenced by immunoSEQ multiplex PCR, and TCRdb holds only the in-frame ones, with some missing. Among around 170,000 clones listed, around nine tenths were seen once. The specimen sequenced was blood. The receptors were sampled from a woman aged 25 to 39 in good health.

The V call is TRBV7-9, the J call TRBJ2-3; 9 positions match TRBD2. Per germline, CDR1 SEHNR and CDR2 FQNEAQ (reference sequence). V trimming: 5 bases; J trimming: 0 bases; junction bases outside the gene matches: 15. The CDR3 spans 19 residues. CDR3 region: CASSLLTGTTSGSTDTQYF. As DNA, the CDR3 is TGTGCCAGCAGCCTCCTCACAGGGACGACTAGCGGTAGCACAGATACGCAGTATTTT.

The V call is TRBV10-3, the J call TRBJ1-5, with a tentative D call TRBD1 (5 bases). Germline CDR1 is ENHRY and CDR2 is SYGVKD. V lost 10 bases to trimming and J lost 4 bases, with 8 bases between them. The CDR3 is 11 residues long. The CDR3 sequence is CATGGNQPQHF. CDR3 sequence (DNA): TGTGCCACGGGGGGGAATCAGCCCCAGCATTTT.

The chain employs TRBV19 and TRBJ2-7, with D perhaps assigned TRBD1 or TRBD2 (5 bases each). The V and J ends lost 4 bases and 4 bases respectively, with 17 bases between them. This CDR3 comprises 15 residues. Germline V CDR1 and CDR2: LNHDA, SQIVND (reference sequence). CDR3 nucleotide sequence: TGTGCCAGTAGTAAGACAGTCACCCTAGCTTACGAGCAGTACTTC. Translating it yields CASSKTVTLAYEQYF. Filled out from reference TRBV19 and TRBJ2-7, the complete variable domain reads DGGITQSPKYLFRKEGQNVTLSCEQNLNHDAMYWYRQDPGQGLRLIYYSQIVNDFQKGDIAEGYSVSREKKESFPLTVTSAQKNPTAFYLCASSKTVTLAYEQYFGPGTRLTVT.

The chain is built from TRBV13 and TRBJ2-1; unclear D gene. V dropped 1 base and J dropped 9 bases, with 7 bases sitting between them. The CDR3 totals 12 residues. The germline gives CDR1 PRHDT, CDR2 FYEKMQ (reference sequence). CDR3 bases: TGTGCCAGCAGCTTAGAACAAGTTGAGCAGTTCTTC. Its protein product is CASSLEQVEQFF.

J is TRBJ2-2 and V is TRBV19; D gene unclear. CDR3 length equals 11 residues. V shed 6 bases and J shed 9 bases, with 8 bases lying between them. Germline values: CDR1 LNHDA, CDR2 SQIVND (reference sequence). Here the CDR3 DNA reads TGTGCCAGTAGCCAATCAAGGGAGCTGTTTTTT. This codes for CASSQSRELFF.

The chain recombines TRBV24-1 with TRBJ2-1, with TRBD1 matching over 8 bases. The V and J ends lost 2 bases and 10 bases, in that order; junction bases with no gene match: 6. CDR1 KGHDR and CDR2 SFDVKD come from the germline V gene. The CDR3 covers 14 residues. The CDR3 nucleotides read TGTGCCACCAGTGATTCCTCAGGGGGCGAGGAGCAGTTCTTC. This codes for CATSDSSGGEEQFF.

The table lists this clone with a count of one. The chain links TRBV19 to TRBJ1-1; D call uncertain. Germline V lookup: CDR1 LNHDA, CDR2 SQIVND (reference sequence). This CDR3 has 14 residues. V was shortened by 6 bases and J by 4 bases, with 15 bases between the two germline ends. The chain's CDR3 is CASSLRGLGTEAFF. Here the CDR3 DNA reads TGTGCCAGTAGCCTCAGAGGGTTGGGCACTGAAGCTTTCTTT.

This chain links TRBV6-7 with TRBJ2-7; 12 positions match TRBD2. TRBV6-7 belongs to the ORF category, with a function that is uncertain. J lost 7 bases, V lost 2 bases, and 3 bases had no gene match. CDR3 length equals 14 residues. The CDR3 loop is CASSYDLAGGEQYF. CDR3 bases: TGTGCCAGCAGTTACGATCTAGCGGGAGGGGAGCAGTACTTC.

Here the CDR3 reads CASSDGQMDEQYF. For the CDR3, the DNA is TGTGCCAGCAGTGACGGACAGATGGACGAGCAGTACTTC. J is TRBJ2-7 and V is TRBV2, with TRBD1 as a possible D gene (6 bases). The CDR3 has 13 amino acids. Germline CDR1 reads SNHLY; CDR2 reads FYNNEI. Trimming removed 3 bases at V and 5 bases at J, with 11 bases between.

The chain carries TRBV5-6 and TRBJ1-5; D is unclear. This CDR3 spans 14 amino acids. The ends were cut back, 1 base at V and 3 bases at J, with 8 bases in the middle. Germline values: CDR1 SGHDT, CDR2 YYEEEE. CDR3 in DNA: TGTGCCAGCAGCTTGCACGGAAACAATCAGCCCCAGCATTTT. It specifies CASSLHGNNQPQHF.

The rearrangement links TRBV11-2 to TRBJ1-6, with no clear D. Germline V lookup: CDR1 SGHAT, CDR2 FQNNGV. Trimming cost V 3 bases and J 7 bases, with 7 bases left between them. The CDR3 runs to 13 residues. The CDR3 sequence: CASSFVQNSPLHF. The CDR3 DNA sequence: TGTGCCAGCAGCTTCGTACAGAATTCACCCCTCCACTTT.

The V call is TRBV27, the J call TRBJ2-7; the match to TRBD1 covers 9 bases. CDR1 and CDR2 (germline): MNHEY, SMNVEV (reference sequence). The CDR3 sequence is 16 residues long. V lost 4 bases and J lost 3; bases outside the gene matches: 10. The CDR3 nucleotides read TGTGCCAGCAGTTCCCCCACGGGACAGGGATTCTACGAGCAGTACTTC. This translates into CASSSPTGQGFYEQYF.

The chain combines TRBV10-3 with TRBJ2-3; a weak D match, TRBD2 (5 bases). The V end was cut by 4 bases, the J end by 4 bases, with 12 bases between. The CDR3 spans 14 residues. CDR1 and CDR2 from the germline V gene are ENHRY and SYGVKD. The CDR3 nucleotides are TGTGCCATCAGTGTAACGGGGAGTCCAGATACGCAGTATTTT. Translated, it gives CAISVTGSPDTQYF.

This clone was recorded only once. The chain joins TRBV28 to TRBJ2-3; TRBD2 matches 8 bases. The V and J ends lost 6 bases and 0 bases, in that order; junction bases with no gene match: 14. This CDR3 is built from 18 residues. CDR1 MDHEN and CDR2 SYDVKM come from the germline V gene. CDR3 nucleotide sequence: TGTGCCAGCAGCTTTAGCGGGACCCATCCCCTTAGCACAGATACGCAGTATTTT. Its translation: CASSFSGTHPLSTDTQYF.

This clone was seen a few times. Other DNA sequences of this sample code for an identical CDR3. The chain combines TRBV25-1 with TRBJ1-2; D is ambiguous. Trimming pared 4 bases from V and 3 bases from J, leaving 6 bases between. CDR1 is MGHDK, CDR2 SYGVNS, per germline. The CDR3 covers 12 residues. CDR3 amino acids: CASSGSYYGYTF. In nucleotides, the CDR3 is TGTGCCAGCAGTGGGAGTTACTATGGCTACACCTTC.

The CDR3 loop reads CAIRNGLAGVDTQYF. CDR3 DNA sequence: TGTGCCATCAGGAACGGACTAGCGGGGGTAGATACGCAGTATTTT. V is TRBV10-3 and J is TRBJ2-3; TRBD2 matches 13 bases. CDR3 size: 15 residues. Trimming removed 6 bases from V and 5 bases from J; junction bases left unmatched: 5. The germline V gene encodes CDR1 ENHRY and CDR2 SYGVKD.

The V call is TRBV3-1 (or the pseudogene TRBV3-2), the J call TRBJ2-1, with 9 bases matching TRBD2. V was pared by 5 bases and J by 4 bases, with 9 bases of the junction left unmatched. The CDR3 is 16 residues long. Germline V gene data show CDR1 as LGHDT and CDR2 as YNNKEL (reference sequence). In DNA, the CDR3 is TGTGCCAGCAGCGATAAGAGCGGGGGGATATACAATGAGCAGTTCTTC. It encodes CASSDKSGGIYNEQFF.

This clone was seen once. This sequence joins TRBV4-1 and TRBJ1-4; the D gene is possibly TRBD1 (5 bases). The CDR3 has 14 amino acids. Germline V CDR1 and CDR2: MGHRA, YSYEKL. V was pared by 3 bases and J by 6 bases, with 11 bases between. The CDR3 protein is CASSQGVWDEKLFF. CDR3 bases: TGCGCCAGCAGCCAGGGGGTTTGGGATGAAAAACTGTTTTTT.

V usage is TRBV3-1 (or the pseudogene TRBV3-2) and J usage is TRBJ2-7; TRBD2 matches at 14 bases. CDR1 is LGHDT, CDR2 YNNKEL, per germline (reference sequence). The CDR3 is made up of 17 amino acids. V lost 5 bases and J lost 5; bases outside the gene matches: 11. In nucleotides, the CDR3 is TGTGCCAGCAGCTTACGACTAGCGGGAGGGCTCATCCACGAGCAGTACTTC. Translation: CASSLRLAGGLIHEQYF.